The sequence of this TCR beta chain was determined in a study of T cells in tuberculosis. Turning to the study itself: The T cells targeted glucose monomycolate, a mycobacterial lipid, via CD1B. In South Africa, adults with active tuberculosis were compared with IGRA-negative and latently infected IGRA-positive adolescents.

A remark on this clone: Its antigen is as yet unknown.

Study-wide results and limits: Smaller distances to GMM-specific TCRs suggested their expansion in active tuberculosis.

The protocol was immunoSEQ multiplex PCR, while the TCRdb copy is restricted to in-frame clones and leaves out a portion. The sample lists roughly 30,000 clones, approximately 90% occurring once. This receptor was identified in a donor between 10 and 35 years old with latent tuberculosis or without tuberculosis infection. Sequencing was carried out using PBMCs.

The CDR3 DNA reads TGTGCCAGCAGTGAACCGGGACAGGGAACTGAAGCTTTCTTT. Protein product: CASSEPGQGTEAFF. V gene TRBV25-1 combines with J gene TRBJ1-1; 9 nucleotides match TRBD1. This CDR3 comprises 14 residues. The germline gives CDR1 MGHDK, CDR2 SYGVNS. Unmatched junction bases numbered 3, after V lost 2 bases and J lost 5 bases.